Below, one T cell receptor beta chain is given with its context. This same CDR3 is encoded by further DNA sequences in the sample. This sample is part of a study of blood T cell repertoires in COVID-19. The table came from immunoSEQ multiplex PCR; TCRdb's copy has only in-frame clones and leaves some out. This sample has about 350,000 clones, with roughly 86% found just once. Trimming cost V 0 bases and J 3 bases, with 9 bases left between them. The CDR3 is 14 amino acids. Germline assignment: CDR1 MNHEY and CDR2 SVGAGI. The chain carries TRBV6-5 and TRBJ2-7; maybe TRBD1 (6 bases). Source material: PBMCs or T cells enriched from blood (not recorded which). The TCR was taken from a woman between 25 and 40 years old who had recovered from COVID-19. CDR3 amino acids: CASSYSGRGYEQYF. The DNA of the CDR3 is TGTGCCAGCAGTTACTCGGGCAGGGGCTACGAGCAGTACTTC.